This T cell receptor (beta chain) was identified in a study of Graves' ophthalmopathy and Graves' hyperthyroidism. The study, taken as a whole, reports: Detected in blood as well were most expanded thyroid clonotypes with frequency above 0.001.

Patients in the hyperthyroidism group, adults aged 18 to 65, were newly diagnosed, under 2 months' duration. Germline values: CDR1 MNHEY, CDR2 SVGEGT. The CDR3 sequence is 14 residues long. Trimming pared 2 bases from V and 0 bases from J, leaving 7 bases between. The authors amplified TCR beta CDR3 regions, and they did so from RNA transcripts for repertoire sequencing. First-round RT-PCR used HTBI primers; second-round multiplex PCR followed. TCRdb fed the multiplex PCR reads into MiXCR, producing one record per CDR3 protein. The profile shows 300,000 to 500,000 distinct CDR3 sequences, 15% of them singletons. This clonotype was observed at least ten times. Its matching antigen is unknown.

The chain joins TRBV6-2 or TRBV6-3 to TRBJ2-5, with a tentative D call TRBD1 (5 bases). The TCR was taken from a woman between 18 and 29 years old with stable Graves' hyperthyroidism. Sequencing used peripheral blood. The CDR3 DNA reads TGTGCCAGCAGTTACGACAGAAACCAAGAGACCCAGTACTTC. It codes for CASSYDRNQETQYF.